The rows below give T cell receptor beta chains drawn from one sample of a study of blood T cell repertoires in COVID-19. Libraries were prepared by immunoSEQ multiplex PCR; TCRdb keeps only in-frame clonotypes and omits some of them. The table records some 500,000 clones, approximately 88% of them present only once. The sample taken for sequencing was peripheral blood. The receptor source for this set is a woman aged 45-60 years with COVID-19, enrolled during active disease. The CDR3 runs from the conserved cysteine through the conserved F or W. Each record gives: D gene, clone size, CDR3 length, J gene, V gene, CDR3 DNA, CDR3 protein. A D gene is named only where the DNA matches it firmly. The size field is filled for only some rows; it gives once, few, many or a size class.

d_call: -
clone_size: -
cdr3_length: 14
j_call: TRBJ2-1
v_call: TRBV10-1
cdr3_nt: TGCGCCAGCAGTGGGGACACAGAGTACAATGAGCAGTTCTTC
cdr3_aa: CASSGDTEYNEQFF

d_call: -
clone_size: -
cdr3_length: 16
j_call: TRBJ2-2
v_call: TRBV19
cdr3_nt: TGTGCCAGTAGTATAAGGTCAGGGTCGAACACCGGGGAGCTGTTTTTT
cdr3_aa: CASSIRSGSNTGELFF

d_call: TRBD1
clone_size: -
cdr3_length: 13
j_call: TRBJ1-5
v_call: TRBV27
cdr3_nt: TGTGCCAGCAGCCCCGACAGGGACCAGCCCCAGCATTTT
cdr3_aa: CASSPDRDQPQHF

d_call: TRBD2
clone_size: -
cdr3_length: 14
j_call: TRBJ2-5
v_call: TRBV28
cdr3_nt: TGTGCCAGCACCGGGGGACTGCGGGAGGAGACCCAGTACTTC
cdr3_aa: CASTGGLREETQYF

d_call: TRBD1
clone_size: -
cdr3_length: 14
j_call: TRBJ1-3
v_call: TRBV25-1
cdr3_nt: TGTGCCAGCGGGGACAGGGGCTCTGGAAACACCATATATTTT
cdr3_aa: CASGDRGSGNTIYF

d_call: -
clone_size: -
cdr3_length: 15
j_call: TRBJ1-5
v_call: TRBV18
cdr3_nt: TGTGCCAGCTCACCACAACAGGGAGACAATCAGCCCCAGCATTTT
cdr3_aa: CASSPQQGDNQPQHF

d_call: -
clone_size: -
cdr3_length: 12
j_call: TRBJ2-7
v_call: TRBV6-5
cdr3_nt: TGTGCCAGCAGTTTCGGCGGGGACGAGCAGTACTTC
cdr3_aa: CASSFGGDEQYF

d_call: -
clone_size: once
cdr3_length: 14
j_call: TRBJ2-5
v_call: TRBV5-4
cdr3_nt: TGTGCCAGCAGCTTGGGTTGGGGCGAAGAGACCCAGTACTTC
cdr3_aa: CASSLGWGEETQYF

d_call: -
clone_size: -
cdr3_length: 11
j_call: TRBJ1-1
v_call: TRBV12-5
cdr3_nt: TGTGCTAGTGGTTTAGCAGGGGAAGCTTTCTTT
cdr3_aa: CASGLAGEAFF

d_call: -
clone_size: -
cdr3_length: 14
j_call: TRBJ1-1
v_call: TRBV5-4
cdr3_nt: TGTGCCAGCAGCGTCGGGGGGGGCCGAACTGAAGCTTTCTTT
cdr3_aa: CASSVGGGRTEAFF

d_call: TRBD1
clone_size: -
cdr3_length: 15
j_call: TRBJ1-5
v_call: TRBV28
cdr3_nt: TGTGCCAGCAGTTTAAGACAGGGGATGGATCAGCCCCAGCATTTT
cdr3_aa: CASSLRQGMDQPQHF

d_call: -
clone_size: -
cdr3_length: 19
j_call: TRBJ2-2
v_call: TRBV6-4
cdr3_nt: TGTGCCAGCAGTGACCGCGATCATGGCGTAGTGCGGGACACCGGGGAGCTGTTTTTT
cdr3_aa: CASSDRDHGVVRDTGELFF

d_call: -
clone_size: -
cdr3_length: 15
j_call: TRBJ2-2
v_call: TRBV19
cdr3_nt: TGTGCCAGTAGTATTAGGGTAGCGACCACCGGGGAGCTGTTTTTT
cdr3_aa: CASSIRVATTGELFF

d_call: -
clone_size: -
cdr3_length: 14
j_call: TRBJ1-3
v_call: TRBV2
cdr3_nt: TGTGCCAGCAGTGACGGAGGGTCCGATAACACCATATATTTT
cdr3_aa: CASSDGGSDNTIYF

d_call: TRBD1
clone_size: -
cdr3_length: 15
j_call: TRBJ1-3
v_call: TRBV30
cdr3_nt: TGTGCCTGGAGTACCCCGGGACAGGGACTTAACACCATATATTTT
cdr3_aa: CAWSTPGQGLNTIYF

d_call: -
clone_size: -
cdr3_length: 16
j_call: TRBJ2-3
v_call: TRBV5-4
cdr3_nt: TGTGCCAGCAACAGCCCAGCCCCAGGAAAGGCAGATACGCAGTATTTT
cdr3_aa: CASNSPAPGKADTQYF

d_call: -
clone_size: few
cdr3_length: 14
j_call: TRBJ1-1
v_call: TRBV7-8
cdr3_nt: TGTGCCAGCAGGGAGACAGTCATGAACACTGAAGCTTTCTTT
cdr3_aa: CASRETVMNTEAFF

d_call: -
clone_size: -
cdr3_length: 16
j_call: TRBJ1-5
v_call: TRBV11-3
cdr3_nt: TGTGCCAGCAGTTACAACGAGTGGACAAGCAATCAGCCCCAGCATTTT
cdr3_aa: CASSYNEWTSNQPQHF

d_call: TRBD2
clone_size: -
cdr3_length: 15
j_call: TRBJ2-3
v_call: TRBV6-6
cdr3_nt: TGTGCCAGCAGTTACGGCGGGGGTAGCACAGATACGCAGTATTTT
cdr3_aa: CASSYGGGSTDTQYF

d_call: -
clone_size: -
cdr3_length: 16
j_call: TRBJ2-3
v_call: TRBV5-1
cdr3_nt: TGCGCCAGCAGCTTCGGGACTGTGCACGGCACAGATACGCAGTATTTT
cdr3_aa: CASSFGTVHGTDTQYF

d_call: -
clone_size: -
cdr3_length: 14
j_call: TRBJ2-1
v_call: TRBV7-2
cdr3_nt: TGTGCCAGCAGCTTAGATTGGGCTAACAATGAGCAGTTCTTC
cdr3_aa: CASSLDWANNEQFF

d_call: TRBD1
clone_size: -
cdr3_length: 15
j_call: TRBJ1-4
v_call: TRBV2
cdr3_nt: TGTGCCAGCAGTCCCCTAGACAGGGGGCACGGAAAACTGTTTTTT
cdr3_aa: CASSPLDRGHGKLFF

d_call: TRBD1
clone_size: -
cdr3_length: 14
j_call: TRBJ1-1
v_call: TRBV18
cdr3_nt: TGTGCCAGCTCACCGGGGACAGAGAACACTGAAGCTTTCTTT
cdr3_aa: CASSPGTENTEAFF

d_call: -
clone_size: -
cdr3_length: 15
j_call: TRBJ2-7
v_call: TRBV5-1
cdr3_nt: TGCGCCAGCAGCTTGGTGGCAGGACAAACCTACGAGCAGTACTTC
cdr3_aa: CASSLVAGQTYEQYF

d_call: TRBD2
clone_size: -
cdr3_length: 15
j_call: TRBJ2-1
v_call: TRBV5-1
cdr3_nt: TGCGCCAGCAGCTTGGTGGCGGGAGACTACAATGAGCAGTTCTTC
cdr3_aa: CASSLVAGDYNEQFF

d_call: TRBD1
clone_size: -
cdr3_length: 15
j_call: TRBJ1-5
v_call: TRBV7-9
cdr3_nt: TGTGCCAGCAGCTTCTATCAGGGGGGAAGCCAGCCCCAGCATTTT
cdr3_aa: CASSFYQGGSQPQHF

d_call: TRBD1
clone_size: few
cdr3_length: 14
j_call: TRBJ1-5
v_call: TRBV3-1/TRBV3-2
cdr3_nt: TGTGCCAGCAGCCAGGGACAGGGCGGTCAGCCCCAGCATTTT
cdr3_aa: CASSQGQGGQPQHF

d_call: -
clone_size: -
cdr3_length: 15
j_call: TRBJ1-2
v_call: TRBV28
cdr3_nt: TGTGCCAGCTCCGGACACCCCCCCCGGAACTATGGCTACACCTTC
cdr3_aa: CASSGHPPRNYGYTF

d_call: TRBD1
clone_size: -
cdr3_length: 16
j_call: TRBJ1-2
v_call: TRBV27
cdr3_nt: TGTGCCAGCAGTTCCCCCGGGGACAGGGGGCCAAGGGGCTACACCTTC
cdr3_aa: CASSSPGDRGPRGYTF

d_call: -
clone_size: -
cdr3_length: 12
j_call: TRBJ1-1
v_call: TRBV30
cdr3_nt: TGTGCCTGGAGTGTCACATTCACTGAAGCTTTCTTT
cdr3_aa: CAWSVTFTEAFF

d_call: -
clone_size: -
cdr3_length: 13
j_call: TRBJ2-7
v_call: TRBV14
cdr3_nt: TGTGCCAGCAGCCAAACTGAGCGTAACGAGCAGTACTTC
cdr3_aa: CASSQTERNEQYF

d_call: -
clone_size: -
cdr3_length: 13
j_call: TRBJ1-6
v_call: TRBV7-5
cdr3_nt: TGTGCCCCCGGGACAGGGGTAGGGTCACCCCTCCACTTT
cdr3_aa: CAPGTGVGSPLHF

d_call: -
clone_size: -
cdr3_length: 17
j_call: TRBJ1-5
v_call: TRBV3-1/TRBV3-2
cdr3_nt: TGTGCCAGCAGCCAAGGGGGGGGCGGGGCCCCATTACAGCCCCAGCATTTT
cdr3_aa: CASSQGGGGAPLQPQHF